This is a list of T cell receptor beta chains from one sample in a study of T cell repertoires in cytomegalovirus infection. TCRdb itself ran the reads through MiXCR, one entry per CDR3 protein. The table includes roughly 240,000 distinct CDR3 sequences, 6.5% detected once. Sequences were obtained from PBMCs. Receptors originate from a human donor in good health (CMV status not recorded). Some clones in this sample may be carry-over from other donors' samples. Both conserved end residues are part of each CDR3. Each record gives: CDR3 DNA, CDR3 protein, clone size, J gene, D gene, V gene. A D gene is named only where the DNA matches it firmly. Not every row has a clone size; where given, it reads once, few, many or a size class.

DNA: TGCAGTGCTAGAGACCTTCTGACAGGTTCCGGGTTTGGGGGCACTGAAGCTTTCTTT
CDR3: CSARDLLTGSGFGGTEAFF
size: many
J: TRBJ1-1
D: .
V: TRBV20-1

DNA: TGTGCCAGCAGCTTAACAAGGGGCAATGAGCAGTTCTTC
CDR3: CASSLTRGNEQFF
size: many
J: TRBJ2-1
D: .
V: TRBV11-2

DNA: TGCAGTGCTAGAGATCGAAGAGGGGGCAACGAGCAGTACTTC
CDR3: CSARDRRGGNEQYF
size: many
J: TRBJ2-7
D: TRBD1
V: TRBV20-1

DNA: TGTGCCAGCAGTGAATACGGGACAGGTTATGATGGAAACACCATATATTTT
CDR3: CASSEYGTGYDGNTIYF
size: many
J: TRBJ1-3
D: TRBD1
V: TRBV25-1

DNA: TGTGCCAGCCGGGCCCAGGGTAACTATGGCTACACCTTC
CDR3: CASRAQGNYGYTF
size: many
J: TRBJ1-2
D: .
V: TRBV19

DNA: TGTGCCAGCAGCCTCCCCGGGGGAAAAGCTTTCTTT
CDR3: CASSLPGGKAFF
size: many
J: TRBJ1-1
D: .
V: TRBV28

DNA: TGCAGCGTTGCCTGGGGGCAGGGGGACCTCGGGGAGCTGTTTTTT
CDR3: CSVAWGQGDLGELFF
size: .
J: TRBJ2-2
D: TRBD1
V: TRBV29-1

DNA: TGTGCCAGCTCACCCGGGACGGATAAAAACATTCAGTACTTC
CDR3: CASSPGTDKNIQYF
size: many
J: TRBJ2-4
D: .
V: TRBV6-1

DNA: TGTGCCAGCATAAGAAGGGGGACTGAAGCTTTCTTT
CDR3: CASIRRGTEAFF
size: many
J: TRBJ1-1
D: .
V: TRBV28

DNA: TGCAGTGCTCAGACTAGCGGACTGCCGCAGTATTTT
CDR3: CSAQTSGLPQYF
size: few
J: TRBJ2-3
D: TRBD2
V: TRBV20-1

DNA: TGTGCCAGCAGTTACCAAGAAAAACTGTTTTTT
CDR3: CASSYQEKLFF
size: .
J: TRBJ1-4
D: .
V: TRBV6-5

DNA: TGTGCCAGCAGCGTAGGGACAGGAACGGGACAGCCCCAGCATTTT
CDR3: CASSVGTGTGQPQHF
size: few
J: TRBJ1-5
D: TRBD1
V: TRBV9

DNA: TGTGCCAGCAGTTGGAGGGGACAGGGGATCCATGGCTACACCTTC
CDR3: CASSWRGQGIHGYTF
size: many
J: TRBJ1-2
D: TRBD1
V: TRBV27

DNA: TGTGCCAGCAGCCCAAGCGGGTCGGGACAGGGCATCACCGGGGAGCTGTTTTTT
CDR3: CASSPSGSGQGITGELFF
size: many
J: TRBJ2-2
D: TRBD1
V: TRBV7-2

DNA: TGTGCCAGCAGTTCCCTCCGCGGGACAGCTAATCAGCCCCAGCATTTT
CDR3: CASSSLRGTANQPQHF
size: many
J: TRBJ1-5
D: TRBD1
V: TRBV28

DNA: TGTGCCAGCAGTGGGGACAGGCTATATGGCTACACCTTC
CDR3: CASSGDRLYGYTF
size: many
J: TRBJ1-2
D: TRBD1
V: TRBV7-8

DNA: TGCAGCGTTTCACAGGTGAACACTGAAGCTTTCTTT
CDR3: CSVSQVNTEAFF
size: few
J: TRBJ1-1
D: .
V: TRBV29-1

DNA: TGTGCCAGCAGTTTAGCGCGGGGGGGGCCCCAGCATTTT
CDR3: CASSLARGGPQHF
size: many
J: TRBJ1-5
D: .
V: TRBV12-3/TRBV12-4

DNA: TGCGCCAGCAGTGAGTCGCAGGGAATGAAGGCTGAAGCTTTCTTT
CDR3: CASSESQGMKAEAFF
size: many
J: TRBJ1-1
D: .
V: TRBV10-1